Presented here are 11 T cell receptor beta chains from one specimen sequenced in a study of CD8+ T cells in alopecia areata. Noted treatment: oral pan-JAK inhibitor, 5-10 mg twice daily. cDNA reverse transcribed from extracted RNA served as the sequencing template. Sequencing was performed with immunoSEQ multiplex PCR; in TCRdb, only in-frame clones are kept and a portion is missing. The sample lists around 210,000 clones; less than 65% were seen once. The sample was CD4+ T cells sorted from blood, taken at week 4, from a patient treated with tofacitinib. These receptors were obtained from a human donor with alopecia areata.

The J gene is TRBJ2-7, the V gene TRBV4-2; 7 bases are shared with TRBD2. The CDR3 sequence is 13 residues long. The trim removed 4 bases at V and 0 bases at J, leaving 0 bases unmatched. Germline assignment: CDR1 LGHNA and CDR2 YNFKEQ. CDR3 amino acids: CASSRGGSYEQYF. CDR3 sequence (DNA): TGTGCCAGCAGCCGGGGGGGCTCCTACGAGCAGTACTTC.

This rearrangement joins TRBV7-2 to TRBJ1-1; 11 bases align to TRBD1. Trimming cost V 5 bases and J 0 bases; bases outside gene matches: 14. Germline lookup yields CDR1 SGHTA and CDR2 FQGNSA. The CDR3 is 19 amino acids. The DNA for the CDR3 is TGTGCCAGCAGCCGAGACCGAATAGGACAGGGGGCATTGAACACTGAAGCTTTCTTT. Its translation: CASSRDRIGQGALNTEAFF.

V is TRBV19 and J is TRBJ2-5; 8 bases are shared with TRBD2. The V and J ends lost 10 bases and 5 bases, in that order; junction bases with no gene match: 12. Germline CDR1 is LNHDA and CDR2 is SQIVND (reference sequence). The CDR3 contains 14 residues. Here the CDR3 DNA reads TGTGCCACCCGAGCATTAGCGGGAACGGAGACCCAGTACTTC. Protein product: CATRALAGTETQYF. The full variable domain, rest sourced from reference TRBV19 and TRBJ2-5, is DGGITQSPKYLFRKEGQNVTLSCEQNLNHDAMYWYRQDPGQGLRLIYYSQIVNDFQKGDIAEGYSVSREKKESFPLTVTSAQKNPTAFYLCATRALAGTETQYFGPGTRLLVL.

V gene TRBV14 combines with J gene TRBJ2-1; possible D gene TRBD2, 6 bases. The germline CDR1 and CDR2 sequences are SGHDN and FVKESK. CDR3 length: 14 residues. Trimming left V 0 bases short and J 6 bases short, with 9 bases between. CDR3 DNA sequence: TGTGCCAGCAGCCAAGAGGGAGGAGGCAATGAGCAGTTCTTC. It yields the protein CASSQEGGGNEQFF.

The chain combines TRBV28 with TRBJ1-5, with TRBD1 identical over 9 bases. CDR3 size: 18 residues. Germline CDR1 and CDR2: MDHEN and SYDVKM. Losses at the gene ends were 7 bases for V and 0 bases for J; bases not matched to a gene: 13. The CDR3: CASTTGQGLRYSNQPQHF. The CDR3 DNA follows: TGTGCCAGCACCACCGGACAGGGGTTGAGATATAGCAATCAGCCCCAGCATTTT.

The chain has TRBV11-1 and TRBJ2-5, with a weak D call TRBD1 (6 bases). Trimming pared 5 bases from V and 4 bases from J, leaving 11 bases between. Germline-derived CDR1 and CDR2 are SGHAT and FQDESV (reference sequence). This CDR3 is built from 13 residues. CDR3 loop: CASSAPGVETQYF. Here the CDR3 DNA reads TGTGCCAGCAGCGCTCCAGGGGTAGAGACCCAGTACTTC.

The genes are TRBV10-3 and TRBJ2-2; D gene unclear. The V gene lost 0 bases and the J gene lost 6 bases, with 8 bases spanning the gap. This CDR3 is 14 amino acids long. CDR1 is ENHRY, CDR2 SYGVKD, per germline. This chain's CDR3 is CAISESAGAGELFF. The CDR3 nucleotides read TGTGCCATCAGTGAGTCGGCCGGAGCCGGGGAGCTGTTTTTT.

CDR3 coding DNA: TGTGCCAGCAGCTCGGGATTTGAGCAGTTCTTC. This encodes CASSSGFEQFF. The rearrangement links TRBV5-6 to TRBJ2-1; D possibly corresponds to TRBD2 (5 bases). The CDR3 length is 11 residues. CDR1 and CDR2 from the germline V gene are SGHDT and YYEEEE. Trimming stripped 3 bases from V and 9 bases from J, with 7 bases between.

The chain joins TRBV5-1 to TRBJ1-6; D is unclear. Trimming removed 5 bases at V and 7 bases at J, with 13 bases between. The CDR3 has 14 amino acids. Germline assignment: CDR1 SGHRS and CDR2 YFSETQ. The DNA of the CDR3 is TGCGCCAGCAGATGGACGGTAGACAATTCACCCCTCCACTTT. Protein sequence: CASRWTVDNSPLHF.

The sample holds many counts of this clone. The chain joins TRBV2 to TRBJ1-2; D remains ambiguous. Trimming pared 3 bases from V and 2 bases from J, leaving 7 bases between. The CDR3 is 13 residues long. Germline V gene data show CDR1 as SNHLY and CDR2 as FYNNEI. CDR3 in amino acids: CASSERVNYGYTF. CDR3 bases: TGTGCCAGCAGTGAGCGGGTAAACTATGGCTACACCTTC.

The chain has TRBV2 and TRBJ2-5; D gene uncertain. The CDR3 consists of 14 residues. With 3 bases removed from V and 5 bases from J, the gap between germline ends came to 13 bases. CDR1 and CDR2 from the germline V gene are SNHLY and FYNNEI. The DNA for the CDR3 is TGTGCCAGCAGTGAGTTCCAAGGATGGGAGACCCAGTACTTC. Amino acid sequence: CASSEFQGWETQYF.